The 14 T cell receptor beta chains given below trace back to one sample, sequenced in a study of long-term antiretroviral therapy in people with HIV. The authors ran the immunoSEQ assay, v3.0, at survey level. The assay was immunoSEQ multiplex PCR, and TCRdb's table has in-frame clones only and misses some. The sample shows around 20,000 clones, over 75% of them seen only once. The sample was unsorted PBMCs, taken 4.2 years after starting antiretroviral therapy. These receptors all come from a man in his forties or fifties with HIV.

V and J are TRBV19 and TRBJ2-3, with D possibly TRBD2 on 5 matching bases. The V and J ends lost 5 bases and 6 bases respectively, with 9 bases between them. CDR3 length: 12 amino acids. CDR1 is LNHDA and CDR2 is SQIVND in the germline V gene (reference sequence). The CDR3 here is CASSRRGDTQYF. The CDR3 DNA reads as TGTGCCAGTAGTCGCCGCGGGGATACGCAGTATTTT. Full variable domain (outside the CDR3, taken from reference TRBV19 and TRBJ2-3): DGGITQSPKYLFRKEGQNVTLSCEQNLNHDAMYWYRQDPGQGLRLIYYSQIVNDFQKGDIAEGYSVSREKKESFPLTVTSAQKNPTAFYLCASSRRGDTQYFGPGTRLTVL.

The CDR3 region has the DNA TGTGCCAGCGGAATACAGGGCACTGAAGCTTTCTTT. Protein: CASGIQGTEAFF. V usage is TRBV27 and J usage is TRBJ1-1; weak D call: TRBD1 (6 bases). CDR1 is MNHEY, CDR2 SMNVEV, per germline (reference sequence). Trimming removed 8 bases at V and 4 bases at J, with 11 bases between. The CDR3 length is 12 residues.

This clone has more than one count but fewer than ten. V is TRBV9 and J is TRBJ2-7, with D maybe TRBD2 (6 bases). CDR1 SGDLS and CDR2 YYNGEE come from the germline V gene. This CDR3 is built from 14 residues. V lost 4 bases and J lost 5, with 16 bases in between. The CDR3: CASSSYGGVDEQYF. CDR3 in DNA: TGTGCCAGCAGCTCCTACGGCGGGGTCGACGAGCAGTACTTC.

The chain links TRBV9 to TRBJ2-3; D call uncertain. CDR3 length equals 12 residues. From germline, CDR1 is SGDLS and CDR2 YYNGEE. V lost 2 bases and J lost 4, with 5 bases in between. CDR3 nucleotides: TGTGCCAGCAGCGTCAATGCAGATACGCAGTATTTT. It specifies CASSVNADTQYF. The full variable domain, with the rest looked up from reference TRBV9 and TRBJ2-3, is DSGVTQTPKHLITATGQRVTLRCSPRSGDLSVYWYQQSLDQGLQFLIQYYNGEERAKGNILERFSAQQFPDLHSELNLSSLELGDSALYFCASSVNADTQYFGPGTRLTVL.

V is TRBV25-1 and J is TRBJ1-1, with a possible D match to TRBD1 (5 bases). The V and J ends lost 8 bases and 6 bases respectively, with 13 bases between them. There are 12 residues in the CDR3. CDR1 and CDR2 (germline): MGHDK, SYGVNS. Here the CDR3 reads CASARGGAEAFF. CDR3 coding DNA: TGTGCCAGCGCCCGGGGGGGAGCTGAAGCTTTCTTT. Combining the CDR3 with reference TRBV25-1 and TRBJ1-1 gives the whole variable domain EADIYQTPRYLVIGTGKKITLECSQTMGHDKMYWYQQDPGMELHLIHYSYGVNSTEKGDLSSESTVSRIRTEHFPLTLESARPSHTSQYLCASARGGAEAFFGQGTRLTVV.

The genes are TRBV29-1 and TRBJ2-2; 8 bases match TRBD1. Losses at the gene ends were 6 bases for V and 5 bases for J; bases not matched to a gene: 5. The CDR3 covers 13 residues. CDR1 is SQVTM and CDR2 is ANQGSEA in the germline V gene. CDR3 bases: TGCAGCGTGGACAGGGACCAAACCGGGGAGCTGTTTTTT. Its protein is CSVDRDQTGELFF.

The rearrangement links TRBV11-2 to TRBJ2-3, with 13 bases matching TRBD2. V was clipped by 5 bases and J by 5 bases; unmatched bases: 10. The germline V gene has CDR1 SGHAT and CDR2 FQNNGV. The CDR3 covers 17 residues. The CDR3 bases are TGTGCCAGCAGCGGGGGGTGGACTAGCGGGGGTAGAGATACGCAGTATTTT. Protein sequence: CASSGGWTSGGRDTQYF.

The rearrangement uses TRBV6-5 and TRBJ2-7; 11 bases line up with TRBD1. V lost 7 bases and J lost 6; bases outside the gene matches: 11. CDR1 MNHEY and CDR2 SVGAGI come from the germline V gene. The CDR3 runs 15 residues. This CDR3 reads CASMEPGTGGLEQYF. CDR3 in DNA: TGTGCCAGCATGGAACCCGGGACAGGGGGGCTCGAGCAGTACTTC.

The chain combines TRBV28 with TRBJ2-3; tentatively, D is TRBD2 (5 bases). There are 12 residues in the CDR3. In germline, CDR1 is MDHEN, CDR2 SYDVKM. V lost 6 bases and J lost 7, with 11 bases in between. CDR3 sequence reads: CASRATTNTQYF. Here the CDR3 DNA reads TGTGCCAGCAGGGCGACTACCAATACGCAGTATTTT.

J is TRBJ2-7 and V is TRBV13; 10 bases map to TRBD2. The CDR3 contains 16 residues. Looked up from germline, CDR1 is PRHDT and CDR2 is FYEKMQ (reference sequence). The V gene end was trimmed by 4 bases and the J gene end by 6 bases; junction bases not matched to a gene: 12. The CDR3 DNA reads TGTGCCAGCAGCTGGACGGGGAGCGGGGGGGCTTTCGAGCAGTACTTC. This translates into CASSWTGSGGAFEQYF.

The gene calls are TRBV21-1 and TRBJ2-7; the D segment call TRBD2 is taken from the table without a DNA check. TRBV21-1 is described as a pseudogene. CDR3 size: 13 residues. The CDR3: CASSKEGGSNPYF. CDR3 nucleotides: TGTGCCAGCAGCAAAGAAGGAGGGTCAAACCCGTACTTC.

The J gene is TRBJ1-5, the V gene TRBV10-2; no definite D call. CDR1 is WSHSY and CDR2 is SAAADI in the germline V gene. This CDR3 region has 14 residues. The ends were cut back, 3 bases at V and 5 bases at J, with 11 bases in the middle. CDR3 nucleotide sequence: TGCGCCAGCAGTGATCGGGTCCCGGATCAGCCCCAGCATTTT. This sequence encodes CASSDRVPDQPQHF.

The V and J genes are TRBV6-1 and TRBJ1-3; D ambiguous. CDR3 size: 15 residues. Germline CDR1 is MNHNS and CDR2 is SASEGT. Trimming took off 6 bases at V and 0 bases at J, with 12 bases between the two ends. The DNA for the CDR3 is TGTGCCAGCAGCTTGGGTGAGAGCTCTGGAAACACCATATATTTT. It codes for CASSLGESSGNTIYF.

The chain recombines TRBV27 with TRBJ2-3; 9 positions agree with TRBD2. Trimming took 5 bases from V and 4 from J; bases not matched to a gene: 4. This CDR3 region has 14 residues. Looked up from germline, CDR1 is MNHEY and CDR2 is SMNVEV (reference sequence). CDR3 region: CASSPGGGADTQYF. CDR3 sequence (DNA): TGTGCCAGCAGTCCTGGCGGGGGGGCAGATACGCAGTATTTT.